The clone carrying this T cell receptor beta chain was counted once. TCRdb independently ran MiXCR on the 5' RACE reads; one entry per CDR3 protein. The repertoire includes about 200,000 distinct CDR3 sequences, over 7.5% of them detected once, and 3.5% to 4% sits in the top ten. This entry is derived from a study of T-cell memory formation after mild COVID-19. Whole-study context: Among the donors, TCR clusters were largely specific to each donor.

The receptor comes from a young man who had mild COVID-19 (a few samples of this study predate the infection). Cell type and time point are not known. The specimen was PBMCs or a T cell subset sorted from them (not recorded which).

CDR3 in DNA: TGTGCCAGCACCCAGGACGTGGGAGATCAGCCCCAGCATTTT. This gives the protein CASTQDVGDQPQHF. The chain couples TRBV7-2 to TRBJ1-5; no clear D gene. This CDR3 is built from 14 residues. Germline CDR1 SGHTA, CDR2 FQGNSA. Trimming shortened V by 7 bases and J by 5 bases, and 15 bases separated the two germline ends.